The clone carrying this T cell receptor (beta chain) has ten or more counts. The antigen remains undetermined. This sample was included in a study of CD8 T cells in ankylosing spondylitis. This CDR3 spans 17 amino acids. Germline trimming cut 5 bases from V and 9 bases from J; bases unmatched to any gene: 12. MiXCR, applied by TCRdb to the 5' RACE reads, yields one record per CDR3 protein. The table lists about 210,000 distinct CDR3 sequences, 7.5% to 9.5% of them singletons, with 4.8% in the top ten. General study findings and limits: One TCR beta motif, made up of under ten highly homologous variants, appeared characteristic of ankylosing spondylitis blood.

The origin of this receptor is a female donor with ankylosing spondylitis or in good health (not recorded which). V gene TRBV12-3 or TRBV12-4 combines with J gene TRBJ2-1; 14 bases match TRBD2. The source material was blood, either unsorted or a sorted T cell fraction (not recorded which). Written as DNA, the CDR3 is TGTGCCAGCAGTCACCTCCTGACTAGCGGGAGGGCCGGTGAGCAGTTCTTC. Translated, it gives CASSHLLTSGRAGEQFF.